This T cell receptor (beta chain) was found in a study of T cell clonotyping in hematopoietic cell transplantation. CDR1 and CDR2 (germline): SGHAT, FQNNGV. This CDR3 is 14 amino acids long. J lost 4 bases, V lost 2 bases, and 3 bases had no gene match. Produced via immunoSEQ multiplex PCR; TCRdb's table is partial and in-frame only. The sample carries about 27,000 clones, approximately 95% recorded once. Study-level points and caveats: Graft donor and pretransplant recipient Inverse Simpson Index values predicted broader posttransplant TCR diversity. Pathologically expanded recipient clonotypes increased progressively from day 30 to day 180 as diversity fell.

This clone appeared a single time. Its target is not known. The genes are TRBV11-2 and TRBJ2-5; TRBD2 aligns across 8 bases. The material sequenced was peripheral blood mononuclear cells. The TCR originated in a man in his fifties in good health. Some clones in this sample may be carry-over from other donors' samples. In DNA, the CDR3 is TGTGCCAGCAGCTTAAGACGGGGGGGAGAGACCCAGTACTTC. Translating gives CASSLRRGGETQYF.